Sequencing of this T cell receptor (beta chain) was carried out in a study of T cell repertoires in cytomegalovirus infection. Study at large: Peptides in the study included HLA-C-restricted and HLA-B-restricted CMV epitopes. From public TCR beta signatures came an indication of both CMV infection and matching HLA type.

Using its own MiXCR run on the reads, TCRdb lists one record per CDR3 protein. The table records about 830,000 distinct CDR3 sequences, over 25% of them present only once. The germline V gene encodes CDR1 MNHEY and CDR2 SMNVEV (reference sequence). This CDR3 comprises 14 residues. Trimming shortened V by 6 bases and J by 1 base, and 11 bases separated the two germline ends. A remark on this clonotype: Its matching antigen is unknown.

Overall study findings and caveats: HLA-C-restricted CMV-specific TCR beta clonotypes prevailed in the ex vivo response. People with CMV and the relevant HLA were identified by cumulative public TCR beta family frequency.

The receptor's source is a human donor in good health (CMV status not recorded). Some clones in this sample may be carry-over from other donors' samples. Sequenced material: cultured CD8+ T cells from PBMCs, taken from culture after CMV antigen stimulation. The chain couples TRBV27 to TRBJ2-3, with D uncertain. Here the CDR3 DNA reads TGTGCCAGCAGCTTCCTACCGCGCACAGATACGCAGTATTTT. Translated: CASSFLPRTDTQYF.